The 28 T cell receptor beta chains listed next were all sequenced from one sample in a study of cytomegalovirus exposure and HLA in healthy donors. This table comes from immunoSEQ multiplex PCR, and its TCRdb copy is limited to in-frame clones, with some not included. The sample records tens of thousands of clones, roughly 94% being singletons. Material for sequencing was PBMCs. The receptors originated from a woman between 18 and 30 years old in good health and CMV-seropositive.

The rearrangement uses TRBV6-5 and TRBJ1-4; D is possibly TRBD1 (5 bases). With 6 bases removed from V and 5 bases from J, the gap between germline ends came to 13 bases. Germline V gene lookup returns CDR1 MNHEY and CDR2 SVGAGI. CDR3 size: 14 residues. DNA for the CDR3: TGTGCCAGCAGAATAACAGGAGACAATGAAAAACTGTTTTTT. It codes for CASRITGDNEKLFF.

The chain employs TRBV5-1 and TRBJ2-1; 8 bases fit TRBD2. This CDR3 region has 15 residues. Germline V lookup: CDR1 SGHRS, CDR2 YFSETQ. Trimming at V came to 1 base and at J to 2 bases, leaving 2 bases not matched to a gene. CDR3 in amino acids: CASSLQLAAYNEQFF. CDR3 bases: TGCGCCAGCAGCTTGCAACTAGCGGCCTACAATGAGCAGTTCTTC.

This clone has just one count. This chain joins TRBV4-1 and TRBJ1-5; the D is unclear. CDR1 and CDR2 from the germline V gene are MGHRA and YSYEKL. Trimming cost V 4 bases and J 0 bases, with 10 bases left between them. The CDR3 is 15 residues long. CDR3 coding DNA: TGCGCCAGCAGCCCGACACACACTAGCAATCAGCCCCAGCATTTT. The encoded protein is CASSPTHTSNQPQHF.

This chain connects TRBV28 to TRBJ1-2, with TRBD1 matching 8 bases. Germline V gene sequence: CDR1 MDHEN, CDR2 SYDVKM. This CDR3 has 11 amino acids. Losses at the gene ends were 9 bases for V and 8 bases for J; bases not matched to a gene: 5. CDR3: CASTGGWGYTF. The CDR3 DNA is TGTGCCAGTACAGGGGGGTGGGGCTACACCTTC.

The rearrangement links TRBV5-4 to TRBJ2-5; 12 bases are a match to TRBD2. The CDR3 contains 16 residues. Germline CDR1 and CDR2: SGHNT and YYREEE (reference sequence). V shed 0 bases, J shed 3 bases, and the junction held 3 bases outside the gene matches. The CDR3 is CASSLELAGGEETQYF. The CDR3 DNA sequence: TGTGCCAGCAGCTTGGAACTAGCGGGGGGTGAAGAGACCCAGTACTTC. Variable domain in full (rest from reference TRBV5-4 and TRBJ2-5): ETGVTQSPTHLIKTRGQQVTLRCSSQSGHNTVSWYQQALGQGPQFIFQYYREEENGRGNFPPRFSGLQFPNYSSELNVNALELDDSALYLCASSLELAGGEETQYFGPGTRLLVL.

This clone was picked up one time. Distinct nucleotide sequences in the sample also encode this CDR3. The chain uses TRBV4-2 and TRBJ2-1; 12 positions agree with TRBD2. The CDR3 is 16 amino acids. V was pared by 2 bases and J by 2 bases, with 1 base of the junction left unmatched. The V gene's germline CDR1 is LGHNA and CDR2 YNFKEQ. The CDR3 sequence: CASSQRTSGAYNEQFF. CDR3 sequence (DNA): TGTGCCAGCAGCCAAAGGACTAGCGGGGCCTACAATGAGCAGTTCTTC.

The J gene is TRBJ1-1, the V gene TRBV27; 7 bases align to TRBD1. Trimming cost V 6 bases and J 0 bases; bases outside gene matches: 16. From germline, CDR1 is MNHEY and CDR2 SMNVEV (reference sequence). This CDR3 contains 18 residues. The CDR3 here is CASRSQIVDRPLNTEAFF. As DNA, the CDR3 is TGTGCCAGCAGGTCCCAAATTGTGGACAGGCCTTTGAACACTGAAGCTTTCTTT.

The chain has TRBV6-1 and TRBJ2-7, with 8 positions matching TRBD1. CDR3 length: 15 residues. CDR1 is MNHNS and CDR2 is SASEGT in the germline V gene. Trimming cost V 5 bases and J 2 bases; bases outside gene matches: 8. The DNA for the CDR3 is TGTGCCAGCAGTCCTGGACAGGGCGTCACCTACGAGCAGTACTTC. Its translation is CASSPGQGVTYEQYF.

The chain uses TRBV27 and TRBJ1-5, with D hard to call. This CDR3 is built from 13 residues. The germline V gene encodes CDR1 MNHEY and CDR2 SMNVEV (reference sequence). V gave up 5 bases and J gave up 4 bases, with 9 bases separating them. The DNA for the CDR3 is TGTGCCAGCAGTAAAATCGGGAATCAGCCCCAGCATTTT. It codes for CASSKIGNQPQHF.

The genes are TRBV6-1 and TRBJ2-3, with D tentatively TRBD2 (5 bases). The CDR3 totals 12 residues. Trimming took 7 bases from V and 2 from J, leaving 7 bases between them. Germline CDR1 and CDR2: MNHNS and SASEGT. CDR3 nucleotide sequence: TGTGCCAGCACGGACTTCACAGATACGCAGTATTTT. This gives the protein CASTDFTDTQYF.

The J gene is TRBJ1-3, the V gene TRBV4-1; 7 bases match TRBD1. Germline CDR1 MGHRA, CDR2 YSYEKL. There are 16 residues in the CDR3. Trimming at V came to 5 bases and at J to 0 bases, leaving 7 bases not matched to a gene. This CDR3 is CASSMMDRISGNTIYF. DNA for the CDR3: TGCGCCAGCAGCATGATGGACAGGATCTCTGGAAACACCATATATTTT.

This clone was seen only once. The chain recombines TRBV10-2 with TRBJ2-2, with D uncertain. Germline V gene sequence: CDR1 WSHSY, CDR2 SAAADI. The V end lost 4 bases, the J end lost 5 bases, and 8 bases lay between the germline ends. There are 13 residues in the CDR3. The CDR3 sequence is CASSVVKTGELFF. In DNA form, the CDR3 reads TGCGCCAGCAGTGTAGTGAAAACCGGGGAGCTGTTTTTT.

The chain combines TRBV11-2 with TRBJ1-3; D unclear. With 1 base removed from V and 4 bases from J, the gap between germline ends came to 11 bases. Germline-derived CDR1 and CDR2 are SGHAT and FQNNGV. This CDR3 is 15 amino acids long. CDR3 DNA: TGTGCCAGCAGCTTAGTCTGGGCATCAGGAAACACCATATATTTT. As protein: CASSLVWASGNTIYF. Full variable domain (outside the CDR3, taken from reference TRBV11-2 and TRBJ1-3): EAGVAQSPRYKIIEKRQSVAFWCNPISGHATLYWYQQILGQGPKLLIQFQNNGVVDDSQLPKDRFSAERLKGVDSTLKIQPAKLEDSAVYLCASSLVWASGNTIYFGEGSWLTVV.

The chain is built from TRBV6-5 and TRBJ2-2; D unclear. This CDR3 has 14 residues. Trimming took off 0 bases at V and 4 bases at J, with 6 bases between the two ends. The V gene's germline CDR1 is MNHEY and CDR2 SVGAGI. The chain's CDR3 is CASSYSSTTGELFF. CDR3 DNA: TGTGCCAGCAGTTACTCGAGTACCACCGGGGAGCTGTTTTTT.

The V gene is TRBV6-1, the J gene TRBJ1-5, with 7 bases fitting TRBD1. With 6 bases clipped from V and 0 bases from J, the junction kept 5 bases outside the gene matches. This CDR3 spans 15 amino acids. Germline CDR1 reads MNHNS; CDR2 reads SASEGT. DNA of the CDR3: TGTGCCAGCAGACTAGACAGGGCTAGCAATCAGCCCCAGCATTTT. Protein sequence: CASRLDRASNQPQHF.

The chain links TRBV14 to TRBJ2-5; weak D call: TRBD2 (5 bases). Germline values: CDR1 SGHDN, CDR2 FVKESK. Trimming took 6 bases from V and 1 from J, leaving 27 bases between them. The CDR3 sequence is 19 residues long. CDR3 DNA: TGTGCCAGCAGTAGAATTTCGGGAACTAGTAATATCTTCCAAGAGACCCAGTACTTC. Residues: CASSRISGTSNIFQETQYF. The full variable domain, with the rest looked up from reference TRBV14 and TRBJ2-5, is EAGVTQFPSHSVIEKGQTVTLRCDPISGHDNLYWYRRVMGKEIKFLLHFVKESKQDESGMPNNRFLAERTGGTYSTLKVQPAELEDSGVYFCASSRISGTSNIFQETQYFGPGTRLLVL.

The V call is TRBV7-2, the J call TRBJ1-1; tentative D call: TRBD1 (6 bases). Trimming left V 6 bases short and J 2 bases short, with 10 bases between. Germline loops: CDR1 SGHTA, CDR2 FQGNSA. This CDR3 comprises 13 residues. The CDR3 region is CASRWTVNTEAFF. In DNA, the CDR3 is TGTGCCAGCAGGTGGACAGTCAACACTGAAGCTTTCTTT.

The V and J genes are TRBV2 and TRBJ2-6; 8 positions agree with TRBD1. V shed 4 bases and J 2 bases; nucleotides not matched to a gene: 10. Germline assignment: CDR1 SNHLY and CDR2 FYNNEI. This CDR3 is built from 18 residues. CDR3 nucleotides: TGTGCCAGCAGTGTAAGACAGGGGAGAGGCCCTGGGGCCAACGTCCTGACTTTC. This codes for CASSVRQGRGPGANVLTF.

The chain couples TRBV7-8 to TRBJ2-5; 8 nucleotides agree with TRBD1. CDR3 length equals 15 residues. The germline V gene has CDR1 SGHVS and CDR2 FQNEAQ. V was pared by 5 bases and J by 4 bases, with 9 bases of the junction left unmatched. CDR3 DNA sequence: TGTGCCAGCAGCCTGCGGACAGGGTTGATAGAGACCCAGTACTTC. This codes for CASSLRTGLIETQYF. The full variable domain, rest sourced from reference TRBV7-8 and TRBJ2-5, is GAGVSQSPRYKVAKRGQDVALRCDPISGHVSLFWYQQALGQGPEFLTYFQNEAQLDKSGLPSDRFFAERPEGSVSTLKIQRTQQEDSAVYLCASSLRTGLIETQYFGPGTRLLVL.

The chain links TRBV7-9 to TRBJ2-1; D remains ambiguous. Between the trimmed V and J ends, which lost 1 base and 4 bases, there was a span of 14 bases. The germline gives CDR1 SEHNR, CDR2 FQNEAQ (reference sequence). The CDR3 is made up of 16 amino acids. CDR3 DNA: TGTGCCAGCAGCTTAGGGCCCCAGCTAGTTTACAATGAGCAGTTCTTC. This encodes CASSLGPQLVYNEQFF.

The rearrangement links TRBV4-3 to TRBJ1-2; D unclear. Trimming pared 1 base from V and 3 bases from J, leaving 12 bases between. The CDR3 is 15 amino acids. The germline gives CDR1 LGHNA, CDR2 YSLEER. The CDR3 sequence is CASSQGTAVDYGYTF. CDR3 nucleotides: TGCGCCAGCAGCCAAGGCACCGCGGTGGACTATGGCTACACCTTC.

Worth noting for this clone: The sample has other DNA sequences that encode this CDR3 too. J is TRBJ1-1 and V is TRBV5-1, with 7 bases that match TRBD1. This CDR3 spans 16 amino acids. The ends lost 0 bases at V and 1 base at J; junction bases unmatched: 6. Germline CDR1 is SGHRS and CDR2 is YFSETQ. As DNA, the CDR3 is TGCGCCAGCAGCTTGGTGCGGACAGGTGGGAACACTGAAGCTTTCTTT. Its translation: CASSLVRTGGNTEAFF.

This clone was seen just once. The V and J genes are TRBV10-3 and TRBJ1-2, with no clear D. Germline V lookup: CDR1 ENHRY, CDR2 SYGVKD. The V and J ends lost 2 bases and 3 bases respectively, with 10 bases between them. There are 14 residues in the CDR3. Written as DNA, the CDR3 is TGTGCCATCAGTGAGCCTAACCGGGACTATGGCTACACCTTC. Protein product: CAISEPNRDYGYTF.

The rearrangement links TRBV11-2 to TRBJ2-1; 7 bases map to TRBD2. CDR1 is SGHAT and CDR2 is FQNNGV in the germline V gene. The CDR3 is made up of 15 amino acids. Unmatched junction bases numbered 5, after V lost 0 bases and J lost 6 bases. The CDR3 loop is CASSLELATSNEQFF. For the CDR3, the DNA is TGTGCCAGCAGCTTAGAACTAGCGACCAGCAATGAGCAGTTCTTC.

This chain joins TRBV7-9 and TRBJ2-3; 9 bases are a match to TRBD2. V lost 4 bases, J lost 3 bases, and 11 bases stayed unmatched. The germline V gene has CDR1 SEHNR and CDR2 FQNEAQ (reference sequence). CDR3 length equals 17 residues. The CDR3 spells CASSSRLAEGGTDTQYF. The CDR3 DNA follows: TGTGCCAGCAGCTCCCGACTAGCGGAGGGAGGGACAGATACGCAGTATTTT.

In this sample, this clone turned up once. This chain uses TRBV7-9 with TRBJ1-4; 9 bases line up with TRBD1. The CDR3 length is 14 residues. Germline V gene lookup returns CDR1 SEHNR and CDR2 FQNEAQ (reference sequence). The ends lost 5 bases at V and 8 bases at J; junction bases unmatched: 6. The CDR3 DNA reads TGTGCCAGCAGCCGGGACAGGGTTACCGAAAAACTGTTTTTT. Encoded protein: CASSRDRVTEKLFF.

As DNA, the CDR3 is TGCGCCAGCAGCCAAGAAGGGGCCCTCCCCTACGAGCAGTACTTC. As protein: CASSQEGALPYEQYF. The chain uses TRBV4-1 and TRBJ2-7, with a tentative D call TRBD1 (5 bases). This CDR3 spans 15 amino acids. CDR1 is MGHRA, CDR2 YSYEKL, per germline. V was shortened by 0 bases and J by 2 bases, with 11 bases between the two germline ends.

This clone was detected once. This rearrangement joins TRBV11-2 to TRBJ2-1; D remains ambiguous. The CDR3 runs to 14 residues. Per the germline V gene, CDR1 is SGHAT and CDR2 is FQNNGV. V was pared by 5 bases and J by 5 bases, with 13 bases between. The CDR3 bases are TGTGCCAGCAGCGCCGACTTGAACAACAATGAGCAGTTCTTC. The encoded protein is CASSADLNNNEQFF.